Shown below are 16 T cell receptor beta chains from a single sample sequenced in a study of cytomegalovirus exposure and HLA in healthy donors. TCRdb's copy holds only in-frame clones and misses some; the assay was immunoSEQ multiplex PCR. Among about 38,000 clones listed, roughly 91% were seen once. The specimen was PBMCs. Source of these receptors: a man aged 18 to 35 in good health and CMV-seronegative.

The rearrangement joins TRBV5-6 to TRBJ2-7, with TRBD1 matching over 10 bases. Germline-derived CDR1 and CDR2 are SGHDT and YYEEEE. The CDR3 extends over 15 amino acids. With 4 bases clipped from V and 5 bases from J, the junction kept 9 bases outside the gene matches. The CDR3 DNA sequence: TGTGCCAGCAGCGGATCGACAGGGGGCACCGACGAGCAGTACTTC. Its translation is CASSGSTGGTDEQYF.

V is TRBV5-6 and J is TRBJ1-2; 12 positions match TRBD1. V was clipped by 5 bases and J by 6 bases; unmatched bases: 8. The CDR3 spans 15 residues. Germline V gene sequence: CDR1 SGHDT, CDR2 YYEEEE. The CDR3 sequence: CASRFRDRGHHGYTF. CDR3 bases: TGTGCCAGCAGATTCAGGGACAGGGGGCATCATGGCTACACCTTC.

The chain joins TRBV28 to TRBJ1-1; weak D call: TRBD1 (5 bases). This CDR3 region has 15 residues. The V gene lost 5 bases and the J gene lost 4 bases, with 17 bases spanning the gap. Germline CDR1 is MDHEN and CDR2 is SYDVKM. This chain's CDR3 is CASSPAGGIITEAFF. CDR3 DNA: TGTGCCAGCAGTCCCGCGGGGGGGATTATCACTGAAGCTTTCTTT.

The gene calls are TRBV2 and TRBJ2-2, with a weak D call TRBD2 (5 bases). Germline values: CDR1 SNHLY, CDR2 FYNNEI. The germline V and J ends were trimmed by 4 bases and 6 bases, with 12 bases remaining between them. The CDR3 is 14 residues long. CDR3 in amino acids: CASSGRAGAGELFF. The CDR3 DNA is TGTGCCAGCAGTGGGAGAGCCGGGGCCGGGGAGCTGTTTTTT. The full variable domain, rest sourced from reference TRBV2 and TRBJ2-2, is EPEVTQTPSHQVTQMGQEVILRCVPISNHLYFYWYRQILGQKVEFLVSFYNNEISEKSEIFDDQFSVERPDGSNFTLKIRSTKLEDSAMYFCASSGRAGAGELFFGEGSRLTVL.

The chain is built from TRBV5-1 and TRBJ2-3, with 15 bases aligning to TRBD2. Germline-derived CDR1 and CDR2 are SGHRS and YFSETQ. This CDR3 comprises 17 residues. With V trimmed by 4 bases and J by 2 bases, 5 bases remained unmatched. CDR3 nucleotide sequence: TGCGCCAGCAGCGAGGGGACTAGCGGGGGGTTCACAGATACGCAGTATTTT. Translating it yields CASSEGTSGGFTDTQYF.

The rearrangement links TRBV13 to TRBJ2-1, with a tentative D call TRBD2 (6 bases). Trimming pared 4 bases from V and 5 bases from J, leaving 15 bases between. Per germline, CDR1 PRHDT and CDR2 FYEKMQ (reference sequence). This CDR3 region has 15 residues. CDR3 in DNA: TGTGCCAGCAGCTCCCCGTTAGCGGATCACAATGAGCAGTTCTTC. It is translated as CASSSPLADHNEQFF.

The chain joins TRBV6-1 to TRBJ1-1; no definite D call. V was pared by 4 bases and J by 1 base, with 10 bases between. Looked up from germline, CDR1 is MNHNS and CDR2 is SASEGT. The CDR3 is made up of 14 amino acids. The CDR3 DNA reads TGTGCCAGCAGTGTTGCGGTGCAGAACACTGAAGCTTTCTTT. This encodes CASSVAVQNTEAFF.

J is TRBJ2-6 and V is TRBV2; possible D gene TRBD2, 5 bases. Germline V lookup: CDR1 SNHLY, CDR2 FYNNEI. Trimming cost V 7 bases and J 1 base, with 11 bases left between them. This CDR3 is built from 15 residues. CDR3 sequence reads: CASNSAGSGANVLTF. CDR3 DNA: TGTGCCAGCAATTCGGCGGGTTCTGGGGCCAACGTCCTGACTTTC. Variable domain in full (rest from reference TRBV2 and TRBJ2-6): EPEVTQTPSHQVTQMGQEVILRCVPISNHLYFYWYRQILGQKVEFLVSFYNNEISEKSEIFDDQFSVERPDGSNFTLKIRSTKLEDSAMYFCASNSAGSGANVLTFGAGSRLTVL.

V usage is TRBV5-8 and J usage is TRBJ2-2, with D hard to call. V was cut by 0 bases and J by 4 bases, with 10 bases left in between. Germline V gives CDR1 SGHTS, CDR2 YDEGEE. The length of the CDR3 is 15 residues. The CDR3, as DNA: TGTGCCAGCAGCTTGGGTAGAGTTCTCACCGGGGAGCTGTTTTTT. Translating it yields CASSLGRVLTGELFF.

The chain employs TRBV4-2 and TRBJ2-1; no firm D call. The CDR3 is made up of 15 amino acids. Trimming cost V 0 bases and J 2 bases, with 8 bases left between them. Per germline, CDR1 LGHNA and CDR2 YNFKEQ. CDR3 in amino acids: CASSQDRGPYNEQFF. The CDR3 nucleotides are TGTGCCAGCAGCCAAGATCGAGGCCCCTACAATGAGCAGTTCTTC.

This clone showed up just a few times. The CDR3 nucleotides are TGTGCCAGCAGCTTGGTGTCGAACAGGGGGGAAAAACTGTTTTTT. It specifies CASSLVSNRGEKLFF. This sequence joins TRBV5-8 and TRBJ1-4, with 8 bases matching TRBD1. CDR3 length: 15 residues. J was trimmed by 8 bases and V by 0 bases; bases with no gene match: 6. Germline assignment: CDR1 SGHTS and CDR2 YDEGEE.

In DNA form, the CDR3 reads TGCGCCAGCAGTTCGGACAGGGGGCGATACGAGCAGTACTTC. Translating gives CASSSDRGRYEQYF. The V gene is TRBV23-1, the J gene TRBJ2-7; 11 nucleotides line up with TRBD1. TRBV23-1 is reported as an ORF; its role is uncertain. This CDR3 has 14 residues. J was trimmed by 4 bases and V by 5 bases; bases with no gene match: 4.

DNA of the CDR3: TGTGCCAGCATCTACGCGGGGGGAACCTACGAGCAGTACTTC. It translates to CASIYAGGTYEQYF. The chain is built from TRBV2 and TRBJ2-7, with TRBD2 matching over 8 bases. The CDR3 consists of 14 residues. After removal of 7 bases from V and 2 bases from J, the junction contained 7 bases not matched to a gene. In germline, CDR1 is SNHLY, CDR2 FYNNEI.

The CDR3 coding sequence is TGTGCCAGCAGCCCGGGGGGGCGCGGTGAAAAACTGTTTTTT. This gives the protein CASSPGGRGEKLFF. The chain couples TRBV28 to TRBJ1-4; D possibly corresponds to TRBD1 (6 bases). The CDR3 is 14 amino acids. CDR1 and CDR2 from the germline V gene are MDHEN and SYDVKM. Deletions cut 6 bases from V and 7 bases from J, with 15 bases between.

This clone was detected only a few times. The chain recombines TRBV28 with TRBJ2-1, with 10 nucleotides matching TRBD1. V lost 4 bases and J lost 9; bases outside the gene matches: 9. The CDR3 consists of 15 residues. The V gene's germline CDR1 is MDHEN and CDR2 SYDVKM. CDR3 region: CASSSGQGWVGEQFF. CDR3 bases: TGTGCCAGCAGTTCGGGACAGGGGTGGGTCGGTGAGCAGTTCTTC.

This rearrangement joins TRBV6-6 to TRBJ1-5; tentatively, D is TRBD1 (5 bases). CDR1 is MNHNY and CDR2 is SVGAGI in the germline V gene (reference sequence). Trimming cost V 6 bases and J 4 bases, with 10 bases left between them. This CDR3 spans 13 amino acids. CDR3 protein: CASSPGGNQPQHF. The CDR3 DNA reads TGTGCCAGCAGCCCCGGGGGGAATCAGCCCCAGCATTTT.